The source of this TCR beta chain is a study of cytomegalovirus exposure and HLA in healthy donors. With respect to this clone: The junction and the germline gene differ at one end; a read error may be behind it.

The primer mix had 60 Vbeta and 13 Jbeta primers. Sequencing used immunoSEQ multiplex PCR; TCRdb keeps in-frame clones, though not all of them. The sample records 130,000 or so clones, 65% to 80% being singletons. The germline V gene has CDR1 SEHNR and CDR2 FQNEAQ (reference sequence). The CDR3 spans 16 residues. This TCR derives from a man between 18 and 29 years old in good health and CMV-seropositive. The chain joins TRBV7-9 to TRBJ1-4; 10 nucleotides align to TRBD1. Material for sequencing was PBMCs. In nucleotides, the CDR3 is TGTTCCAGCAGTCTCGACCCGGGACAGGGGAATGAAAAACTGTTTTTT. As protein: CSSSLDPGQGNEKLFF.